Detailed here is one T cell receptor (beta chain). What it recognizes is unknown. The junction and the germline gene differ at one end; a read error may be behind it. The sample has other DNA sequences that encode this CDR3 too. This entry is derived from a study of cytomegalovirus exposure and HLA in healthy donors. Whole-study context: As an earlier analysis found, about 200 million T cells yielded approximately 110 million unique TCR beta sequences.

Study-wide points: For most subjects, TCR beta sequences were reported to predict HLA-A and HLA-B alleles with accuracy. With later analysis, a missense DCLRE1C variant became linked to TCR beta V- and J-gene trimming.

Germline V CDR1 and CDR2: MNHEY, SVGAGI. CDR3 length equals 13 residues. PCR involved 60 Vbeta and 13 Jbeta primers. Methods used by the authors: Later reanalysis found 80 million or so unique TCR beta chains, 10 million to 14 million of them shared. The data were produced by immunoSEQ multiplex PCR, yet TCRdb's version contains in-frame clones alone and is incomplete. V, J and clone size were drawn from that table, and D and trimming were deduced from the DNA. The sample has 150,000 to 200,000 clones, around four fifths seen once. This sequence joins TRBV6-5 and TRBJ1-1; the D gene is possibly TRBD1 (5 bases). Sequenced material: PBMCs. The TCR originated in a male donor in good health and CMV-seronegative. For the CDR3, the DNA is TGTGCCAGCAGTTATGCAGAGGACACTGAAGCCTTCTTT. Translation: CASSYAEDTEAFF.